This T cell receptor beta chain was captured in a study of blood T cell repertoires in COVID-19. Looking at the study overall: Donors in the United States, Italy and Spain gave samples during acute or convalescent COVID-19. In each case, the material was cDNA or gDNA derived from T cells, B-cell-depleted T cells, or PBMCs.

This CDR3 has 14 residues. The V gene lost 2 bases and the J gene lost 1 base, with 6 bases spanning the gap. Germline CDR1 reads SGHAT; CDR2 reads FQDESV (reference sequence). In the original processing: Counts of nucleated cells, estimated from reference gene primer amplification, were obtained. TCRdb keeps only in-frame clones here, not all; method: immunoSEQ multiplex PCR. V and J calls and clone size come straight from that table; D and trimming were deduced from the DNA. The profile shows roughly 120,000 clones, 65% to 85% of them singletons. This TCR came from a woman between 70 and 85 years old with acute or convalescent COVID-19. The chain carries TRBV11-1 and TRBJ1-3; D uncertain. Sequencing was performed on peripheral blood. The CDR3 sequence: CASSLSGSGNTIYF. In DNA form, the CDR3 reads TGTGCCAGCAGCTTATCGGGATCTGGAAACACCATATATTTT.